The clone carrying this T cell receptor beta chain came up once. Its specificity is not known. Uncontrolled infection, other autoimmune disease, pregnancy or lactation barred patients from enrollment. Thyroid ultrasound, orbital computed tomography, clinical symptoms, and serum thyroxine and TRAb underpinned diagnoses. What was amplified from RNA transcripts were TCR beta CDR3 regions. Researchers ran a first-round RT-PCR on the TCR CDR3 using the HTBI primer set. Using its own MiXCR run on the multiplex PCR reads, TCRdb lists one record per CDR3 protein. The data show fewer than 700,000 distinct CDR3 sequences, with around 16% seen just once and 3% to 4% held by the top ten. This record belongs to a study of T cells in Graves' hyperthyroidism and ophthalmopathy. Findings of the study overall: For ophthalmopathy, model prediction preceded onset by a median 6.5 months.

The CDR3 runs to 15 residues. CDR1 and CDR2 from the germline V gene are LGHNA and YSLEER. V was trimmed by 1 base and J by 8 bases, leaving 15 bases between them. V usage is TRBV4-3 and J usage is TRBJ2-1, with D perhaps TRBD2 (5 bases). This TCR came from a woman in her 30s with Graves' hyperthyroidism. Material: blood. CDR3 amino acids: CASSQVRGSYDEQFF. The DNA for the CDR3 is TGCGCCAGCAGCCAAGTCCGGGGATCATACGATGAGCAGTTCTTC.